Listed below are T cell receptor beta chains from one sample, sequenced in a study of tissue T cells after allogeneic stem cell transplantation. TCRdb keeps only in-frame clones here, not all; method: immunoSEQ multiplex PCR. The top ten hold more than 4% of the sample, which has roughly 4,000 clones, roughly 70% seen once. Sequencing was performed on left colon tissue, taken at autopsy. These receptors all stem from a male patient over 55 with steroid-refractory graft-versus-host disease after an allogeneic stem cell transplant. Some T cells may be graft donor cells. Each CDR3 is given with its conserved first and last residue.

J gene | V gene | CDR3 protein
TRBJ1-2 | TRBV2 | CASRDRGLSYGYTF
TRBJ2-7 | TRBV2 | CATGTGPSEQYF
TRBJ1-5 | TRBV5-1 | CASSLGTGGSNQPQHF
TRBJ2-1 | TRBV19 | CASSTRFTEQRFF
TRBJ1-2 | TRBV7-2 | CASSYVSTRTADYGYTF
TRBJ2-2 | TRBV5-6 | CASSPGRTGELFF
TRBJ1-6 | TRBV6-2/TRBV6-3 | CASSETGRYSPLHF
TRBJ2-2 | TRBV6-1 | CASSEILPNTGELFF
TRBJ1-4 | TRBV5-8 | CASSLDRPSTNEKLFF
TRBJ2-1 | TRBV3-1/TRBV3-2 | CASSQDSGGVVNEQFF
TRBJ1-5 | TRBV5-1 | CASSLVPGGNQPQHF
TRBJ1-2 | TRBV12-5 | CASGPAGTGRGYTF
TRBJ2-1 | TRBV5-1 | CASSAGTGSYNEQFF
TRBJ2-5 | TRBV5-6 | CASSPGQLGTQYF
TRBJ1-2 | TRBV6-2/TRBV6-3 | CASSYRQGNYGYTF
TRBJ1-1 | TRBV19 | CASSIGVAQARRAEAFF
TRBJ2-5 | TRBV12-3/TRBV12-4 | CASSFGIQETQYF
TRBJ2-5 | TRBV10-3 | CAIDNRGSRGAQETQYF
TRBJ2-3 | TRBV9 | CASSVTLQSDTQYF
TRBJ2-6 | TRBV4-1 | CASSQEALTSPGANVLTF
TRBJ1-2 | TRBV15 | CATSRDQGAKGYTF
. | TRBV28 | CASSPLTTDMELFF
TRBJ1-1 | TRBV30 | CAWSVGITEAFF
TRBJ2-7 | TRBV5-5 | CASSLESGSSYEQYF
TRBJ2-7 | TRBV5-5 | CASSLEVGGTVPYEQYF
TRBJ2-3 | TRBV18 | CASSPFQGARDTQYF
TRBJ1-1 | TRBV28 | CASTHSGTFEAFF
TRBJ2-2 | TRBV2 | CASKATVNTGELFF
TRBJ1-1 | TRBV7-2 | CASRPAENTEAFF
TRBJ1-2 | TRBV7-2 | CASSLQAPDGYTF
TRBJ1-5 | TRBV19 | CASRDRRLAPQHF
TRBJ2-1 | TRBV7-8 | CASSLPPGQVKFF
TRBJ2-1 | TRBV2 | CASSEGQGSYNEQFF